This T cell receptor (beta chain) was observed in a study of pediatric ulcerative colitis. Whole-study results and caveats: Ulcerative colitis patients shared more blood-rectal clones than controls.

Sequencing was at survey level. Sequencing depth was up to 500,000 reads per sample. Data came from immunoSEQ multiplex PCR; TCRdb stores just in-frame clones and leaves some out. The table records some 50,000 clones, around 76% of them present only once. During colonoscopy, one to two rectal pinch biopsies were collected. The germline gives CDR1 MNHNY, CDR2 SVGAGI (reference sequence). CDR3 length: 11 residues. In the case of this clone: Its antigen is currently unknown. An end of the junction does not agree with germline; a read error may underlie this.

Material: gut tissue. The V and J genes are TRBV6-6 and TRBJ2-7, with a weak D call TRBD2 (5 bases). This TCR came from a girl under 18 with moderate ulcerative colitis. CDR3 region: CPRGDRREQYF. CDR3 in DNA: TGCCCCCGGGGAGACCGTCGCGAGCAGTACTTC.